The 9 T cell receptor beta chains below were found in one sample sequenced in a study of blood T cell repertoires in COVID-19. Sequencing was performed with immunoSEQ multiplex PCR; in TCRdb, only in-frame clones are kept and a portion is missing. The data show 55,000 to 80,000 clones, around 80% seen once. Sequenced input: peripheral blood. The receptors were sampled from a human donor in a cohort sampled during active COVID-19.

The chain links TRBV10-1 to TRBJ2-3, with D tentatively TRBD2 (5 bases). The CDR3 totals 15 residues. The V gene's germline CDR1 is WNHNN and CDR2 SYGVQD (reference sequence). V was trimmed by 4 bases and J by 2 bases, leaving 13 bases between them. CDR3 protein: CASSVLEGSTDTQYF. In DNA form, the CDR3 reads TGCGCCAGCAGTGTCTTAGAGGGATCCACAGATACGCAGTATTTT.

The chain carries TRBV9 and TRBJ2-1, with 12 bases identical to TRBD2. Per the germline V gene, CDR1 is SGDLS and CDR2 is YYNGEE. The CDR3 is made up of 14 amino acids. The ends lost 3 bases at V and 14 bases at J; junction bases unmatched: 9. The CDR3 here is CASSARLAGEGKFF. The CDR3 DNA reads TGTGCCAGCAGCGCCAGACTAGCGGGAGAGGGAAAGTTCTTC.

This chain connects TRBV19 to TRBJ2-1; a possible D gene is TRBD2 (6 bases). The germline CDR1 and CDR2 sequences are LNHDA and SQIVND (reference sequence). The germline V and J ends were trimmed by 3 bases and 8 bases, with 11 bases remaining between them. The CDR3 has 13 residues. The CDR3 bases are TGTGCCAGTAGTATCGTTTGGGAGGATGAGCAGTTCTTC. This translates into CASSIVWEDEQFF.

This clone was seen a handful of times. This chain links TRBV5-6 with TRBJ2-5; D is possibly TRBD2 (5 bases). Germline lookup yields CDR1 SGHDT and CDR2 YYEEEE. Deletions cut 4 bases from V and 5 bases from J, with 12 bases between. The CDR3 consists of 13 residues. This CDR3 reads CASSLGLVETQYF. CDR3 sequence (DNA): TGTGCCAGCAGCCTAGGACTTGTGGAGACCCAGTACTTC.

The chain couples TRBV6-5 to TRBJ2-6; D ambiguous. The germline V and J ends were trimmed by 6 bases and 0 bases, with 9 bases remaining between them. Germline V CDR1 and CDR2: MNHEY, SVGAGI. This CDR3 contains 15 residues. CDR3 bases: TGTGCCAGCAGCCCCCTAAGCTCTGGGGCCAACGTCCTGACTTTC. Amino acids: CASSPLSSGANVLTF.

This clone came up once. The J gene is TRBJ2-7, the V gene TRBV5-4; unclear D gene. V lost 2 bases to trimming and J lost 0 bases, with 12 bases between them. The CDR3 is 15 residues long. Germline CDR1 and CDR2: SGHNT and YYREEE (reference sequence). The CDR3 spells CASSFSLADSYEQYF. In nucleotides, the CDR3 is TGTGCCAGCAGCTTCTCCCTGGCGGACTCCTACGAGCAGTACTTC.

The V call is TRBV7-9, the J call TRBJ2-2; 10 bases are a match to TRBD1. Per germline, CDR1 SEHNR and CDR2 FQNEAQ (reference sequence). V lost 6 bases, J lost 1 base, and 5 bases stayed unmatched. This CDR3 is built from 16 residues. The CDR3 region has the DNA TGTGCCAGCAGACCTGACAGGGGGCTGAACACCGGGGAGCTGTTTTTT. It codes for CASRPDRGLNTGELFF.

The V call is TRBV23-1, the J call TRBJ1-2, with a possible D match to TRBD1 (6 bases). TRBV23-1 is labeled an ORF, and its function is uncertain. This CDR3 is 13 amino acids long. Trimming took 2 bases from V and 4 from J, leaving 8 bases between them. This CDR3 is CASSQPDSYGYTF. The DNA of the CDR3 is TGCGCCAGCAGTCAACCGGACAGCTATGGCTACACCTTC.

The J gene is TRBJ1-1, the V gene TRBV19, with D perhaps matching TRBD1 (6 bases). V was clipped by 1 base and J by 5 bases, with 20 bases between them. The CDR3 sequence is 17 residues long. The germline V gene has CDR1 LNHDA and CDR2 SQIVND (reference sequence). The CDR3 protein is CASSIGARGFFGTEAFF. CDR3 in DNA: TGTGCCAGTAGTATAGGGGCAAGGGGGTTTTTTGGTACTGAAGCTTTCTTT.